The rows below give T cell receptor beta chains drawn from one sample of a study of cytomegalovirus exposure and HLA in healthy donors. The method was immunoSEQ multiplex PCR; TCRdb's version includes in-frame clones alone and lacks a portion of them. The data hold around 110,000 clones, with around 80% observed a single time. The sequenced sample consisted of PBMCs. These receptors came from a man under 40 in good health and CMV-seropositive. CDR3s leave out the opening cysteine and the closing phenylalanine or tryptophan. The order of the fields is V gene, J gene, clone size, CDR3 protein. Some rows have no size entry. The others give once, few or many, or a class for an expanded clone.

>TRBV18|TRBJ2-7|-
ASSPLRESYEQY
>TRBV7-9|TRBJ2-5|-
ASSLGTSGVKTQY
>TRBV10-1|TRBJ2-7|-
ASSESGRGTYEQY
>TRBV29-1|TRBJ2-7|-
SVEGPYEQY
>TRBV9|TRBJ2-2|-
ASSGGGVNGELF
>TRBV30|TRBJ1-3|-
AWSVWTALLSGNTIY
>TRBV6-6|TRBJ2-3|-
ASNPRRSTDTQY
>TRBV25-1|TRBJ1-1|-
ASSPPVNTEAF
>TRBV29-1|TRBJ2-3|-
SVKLAADTQY
>TRBV11-3|TRBJ2-7|-
ASSLESRETYEQY
>TRBV25-1|TRBJ2-5|-
ASSDYGAQN
>TRBV6-5|TRBJ1-1|few
ASSYLGAGEAF
>TRBV5-8|TRBJ2-5|-
ASSSRQGARETQY
>TRBV6-1|TRBJ2-4|-
AVRDLAKNIQY
>TRBV29-1|TRBJ2-7|-
SVALAGRESEQY
>TRBV2|TRBJ1-2|-
ASSSQGSYGYT
>TRBV6-1|TRBJ2-3|-
ASSVIRLYDSYTDTQY
>TRBV19|TRBJ1-3|-
ASSHPGQASINTIY
>TRBV11-3|TRBJ1-3|-
ASSLRTAGNTIY
>TRBV18|TRBJ1-5|-
ASQGTGDQPQH